This record covers a single TCR beta chain. What this receptor recognizes is not known. Per-nucleotide qualities are absent, and no much larger clonotype sits a single base away. TCRbeta CDR3 regions were amplified from genomic DNA using the immunoSEQ Assay, a bias-controlled multiplex PCR. As for the authors' bioinformatics: Nucleated cell counts per sample were estimated from amplification of reference gene primers within the assay. Sequence reads were collapsed and filtered to measure the absolute abundance of every unique TCRbeta CDR3 rearrangement. For each sample, productive Simpson clonality was calculated as the square root of Simpson's diversity index across productive rearrangements. TCRdb carries this immuneACCESS record with in-frame sequences only. Its versions omit some clonotypes, under half of them owing to an unresolved V gene in the studies checked, with the rest unexplained. V and J calls and clone size are given by that table; D and trimming were obtained from the DNA. Present in this sample are about 250,000 clones, 70% to 90% of which were seen just once. Of the sample, around 0.98% is held by the ten largest clones.

The record originates from a study of blood T cell repertoires in COVID-19 (dated by TCRdb to about 2020). With regard to the full study: The collaborator samples originated in the United States, Italy and Spain and spanned the acute and convalescent phases of COVID-19. The material from the prospective study consisted of cDNA or gDNA derived from T cells, B-cell-depleted T cells, or PBMCs. Subjects who had been exposed to COVID-19, were actively infected with it, or had recovered from it provided the deeply sampled blood TCRbeta repertoires that made up the dataset. A freely available public database, intended as a resource for researchers studying the immune response to SARS-CoV-2, is where the repertoires were released. The samples were drawn from the first 160 participants of the ongoing ImmuneRACE study and from over 950 subjects provided by 6 global collaborators. Nearly every sample came with metadata listing a de-identified subject ID, COVID-19 status, age in years and sex. Where available, HLA class I and class II types were obtained from metadata supplied by the sample provider rather than from assay-based typing.

Another Seattle source contributed samples from volunteer blood donors who had recovered from COVID-19. Whole blood was collected in K2EDTA tubes by collaborating institutions according to the institutions' own protocols. Collaborator samples were shipped for TCRbeta analysis as frozen whole blood, isolated PBMCs, or DNA extracted from either sample type. CDR1 and CDR2 (SEHNR, FQNEAQ) derive from the germline V gene (reference sequence). The germline V and J ends show losses of 0 bases and 15 bases respectively, and no gene match explains 2 bases of the junction. Measured from the cysteine to the phenylalanine, the CDR3 is 12 residues long. CDR3 DNA only is kept here, 36 bases in frame from base 1. The paper as a whole reports these results and caveats: How much clinical and demographic metadata was included differed by source and by participant, and the metadata was provided uncurated.

This receptor chain uses TRBV7-9 and TRBJ1-4; 9 bases in the junction line up with TRBD1. The clonotype was recovered from a woman between 40 and 50 years old who had recovered from COVID-19. The sample comprised peripheral blood. The CDR3 in this case is CASSLAGDRVFF. The base sequence is TGTGCCAGCAGCTTAGCGGGGGACAGGGTGTTTTTT.